This paragraph covers one T cell receptor (beta chain) sequence. Germline V gives CDR1 SGHDT, CDR2 YYEEEE. This CDR3 has 16 residues. Unmatched junction bases numbered 7, after V lost 3 bases and J lost 1 base. The entry originates in a study of blood T cell repertoires in COVID-19. Generated by immunoSEQ multiplex PCR, the TCRdb table keeps only in-frame clones and is missing some. Among a few hundred thousand clones listed, 70% to 90% were seen once. The age range of participants was about 18 to 95 years, with residence in about 25 US areas. The sample consisted of PBMCs or T cells enriched from blood (not recorded which). The sequence came from a woman in her thirties or forties with acute COVID-19. The chain employs TRBV5-6 and TRBJ1-1; 9 positions agree with TRBD1. The CDR3 loop reads CASSSLRTGENTEAFF. The DNA of the CDR3 is TGTGCCAGCAGCTCACTAAGGACAGGGGAGAACACTGAAGCTTTCTTT.